A selection of T cell receptor beta chains follows, all from one sample in a study of response to subunit inactivated influenza vaccine. TCRdb reprocessed the RT-PCR reads with MiXCR, giving one entry per CDR3 protein. The sample contains some 480,000 distinct CDR3 sequences, approximately 11% of which appear only once. This specimen consisted of PBMCs from blood, obtained 35 to 45 days after vaccination. These receptors were obtained from a man in his fifties or sixties who received an inactivated influenza vaccine. Both conserved end residues are part of each CDR3. The order of the fields is D gene, J gene, V gene, clone size, CDR3 DNA, CDR3 protein. The D gene is left open where the match is weak. Part of the rows lack a size; the others show once, few, many or a class for expanded clones.

D gene: TRBD1; J gene: TRBJ2-7; V gene: TRBV2; clone size: -; CDR3 DNA: TGTGCCAGCAGTGAGTTCCGGGACAGGGCCTACGAGCAGTACTTC; CDR3 protein: CASSEFRDRAYEQYF
D gene: -; J gene: TRBJ2-5; V gene: TRBV18; clone size: -; CDR3 DNA: TGTGCCAGCTCACCCTTTACCACCGGCGGTCTGGAGACCCAGTACTTC; CDR3 protein: CASSPFTTGGLETQYF
D gene: -; J gene: TRBJ2-3; V gene: TRBV20-1; clone size: few; CDR3 DNA: TGCAGTGCTAGGTTCCCCCTTGGCGGACGCAGCACAGATACGCAGTATTTT; CDR3 protein: CSARFPLGGRSTDTQYF
D gene: TRBD2; J gene: TRBJ2-3; V gene: TRBV7-9; clone size: -; CDR3 DNA: TGTGCCAGCAGCTTGGCGGGACTACTCACAGATACGCAGTATTTT; CDR3 protein: CASSLAGLLTDTQYF
D gene: TRBD1; J gene: TRBJ2-7; V gene: TRBV5-5; clone size: -; CDR3 DNA: TGTGCCAGAAGCTTGATACAGGGGAACTACGAGCAGTACTTC; CDR3 protein: CARSLIQGNYEQYF
D gene: -; J gene: TRBJ2-7; V gene: TRBV5-8; clone size: -; CDR3 DNA: TGTGCCAGCAGCCGGGGACCGGGGCCCTACGAGCAGTACTTC; CDR3 protein: CASSRGPGPYEQYF
D gene: TRBD2; J gene: TRBJ2-3; V gene: TRBV2; clone size: -; CDR3 DNA: TGTGCCAGCAGGTGGACTAGCGGGGCCGGAGATACGCAGTATTTT; CDR3 protein: CASRWTSGAGDTQYF
D gene: -; J gene: TRBJ2-3; V gene: TRBV29-1; clone size: few; CDR3 DNA: TGCAGCGCGGGACTGTTAAGGCGAGATACGCAGTATTTT; CDR3 protein: CSAGLLRRDTQYF
D gene: TRBD1; J gene: TRBJ1-1; V gene: TRBV18; clone size: -; CDR3 DNA: TGTGCCAGCTCACTGGGACAGATTGAAGCTTTCTTT; CDR3 protein: CASSLGQIEAFF
D gene: -; J gene: TRBJ2-5; V gene: TRBV4-3; clone size: -; CDR3 DNA: TGCGCCAGCAGCTCGCGGACTAGGGGGTACCAAGAGACCCAGTACTTC; CDR3 protein: CASSSRTRGYQETQYF
D gene: TRBD1; J gene: TRBJ1-1; V gene: TRBV12-3/TRBV12-4; clone size: few; CDR3 DNA: TGTGCCAGCAGTTTTAGAGGGGCAGGGGGGGCGGTAACTGAAGCTTTCTTT; CDR3 protein: CASSFRGAGGAVTEAFF
D gene: -; J gene: TRBJ2-2; V gene: TRBV7-2; clone size: -; CDR3 DNA: TGTGCCAGCAGCTTAGCAATTTGGTTGGGAGAGGCCGGGGAGCTGTTTTTT; CDR3 protein: CASSLAIWLGEAGELFF
D gene: TRBD1; J gene: TRBJ2-3; V gene: TRBV2; clone size: many; CDR3 DNA: TGTGCCAGCAGTTTAGGGACAGGGGGCCCAGATACGCAGTATTTT; CDR3 protein: CASSLGTGGPDTQYF
D gene: -; J gene: TRBJ1-1; V gene: TRBV5-1; clone size: few; CDR3 DNA: TGCGCCAGCAGCTTGAATTTAGGGCGGACTGAAGCTTTCTTT; CDR3 protein: CASSLNLGRTEAFF
D gene: TRBD1; J gene: TRBJ1-6; V gene: TRBV5-1; clone size: few; CDR3 DNA: TGCGCCAGCAGCTTGGACCCGGGACAGCACAATTCACCCCTCCACTTT; CDR3 protein: CASSLDPGQHNSPLHF
D gene: -; J gene: TRBJ2-1; V gene: TRBV5-1; clone size: many; CDR3 DNA: TGCGCCAGCAGCTTGGGAACCCAGCAGTTCTTC; CDR3 protein: CASSLGTQQFF
D gene: TRBD1; J gene: TRBJ1-2; V gene: TRBV12-3/TRBV12-4; clone size: few; CDR3 DNA: TGTGCCAGCAGTTTCGGGACAGGGGTTTTCTATGGCTACACCTTC; CDR3 protein: CASSFGTGVFYGYTF
D gene: -; J gene: TRBJ2-6; V gene: TRBV6-2/TRBV6-3; clone size: -; CDR3 DNA: TGTGCCAGCAGTTACTCGCTAGTGGGCACTTACTCTGGGGCCAACGTCCTGACTTTC; CDR3 protein: CASSYSLVGTYSGANVLTF
D gene: -; J gene: TRBJ2-7; V gene: TRBV29-1; clone size: -; CDR3 DNA: TGCAGCGTTTGGGGGGGCGGATCGTCCTACGAGCAGTACTTC; CDR3 protein: CSVWGGGSSYEQYF
D gene: TRBD1; J gene: TRBJ2-5; V gene: TRBV6-5; clone size: -; CDR3 DNA: TGTGCCAGCAGTTACGGGGACAGGATAGAGACCCAGTACTTC; CDR3 protein: CASSYGDRIETQYF
D gene: TRBD1; J gene: TRBJ1-3; V gene: TRBV7-2; clone size: many; CDR3 DNA: TGTGCCAGCAGCCCGGGACAGCCTGGAAACACCATATATTTT; CDR3 protein: CASSPGQPGNTIYF
D gene: -; J gene: TRBJ2-5; V gene: TRBV6-1; clone size: -; CDR3 DNA: TGTGCCAGCAGTCAAAGGTCAGGGGAAAACAAAGAGACCCAGTACTTC; CDR3 protein: CASSQRSGENKETQYF
D gene: -; J gene: TRBJ1-3; V gene: TRBV29-1; clone size: many; CDR3 DNA: TGCAGCGTTGTGTATCGGGGCCACCACCCCATATATTTT; CDR3 protein: CSVVYRGHHPIYF
D gene: TRBD2; J gene: TRBJ2-1; V gene: TRBV12-3/TRBV12-4; clone size: many; CDR3 DNA: TGTGCCAGCAGTTTTAGGGGACTAGCGGGAGGGCTTCAAGGTTCTAGCAATGAGCAGTTCTTC; CDR3 protein: CASSFRGLAGGLQGSSNEQFF
D gene: -; J gene: TRBJ2-3; V gene: TRBV7-9; clone size: few; CDR3 DNA: TGTGCCAGCAGCTTGGGGGCCTATACGCAGTATTTT; CDR3 protein: CASSLGAYTQYF
D gene: TRBD2; J gene: TRBJ2-1; V gene: TRBV4-3; clone size: -; CDR3 DNA: TGCGCCAGCAGCACTCGGCGGGGGACTGCTAGCCCCTCCTACAATGAGCAGTTCTTC; CDR3 protein: CASSTRRGTASPSYNEQFF
D gene: TRBD1; J gene: TRBJ1-5; V gene: TRBV20-1; clone size: few; CDR3 DNA: TGCAGTGCTGGACAGGGGGCGCGAGGCAGGGGCAATCAGCCCCAGCATTTT; CDR3 protein: CSAGQGARGRGNQPQHF
D gene: TRBD1; J gene: TRBJ2-5; V gene: TRBV10-3; clone size: -; CDR3 DNA: TGTGCCATCGGCGCCCCGACAGGGGGCGAGGCATCAGAGACCCAGTACTTC; CDR3 protein: CAIGAPTGGEASETQYF
D gene: TRBD1; J gene: TRBJ1-3; V gene: TRBV4-3; clone size: -; CDR3 DNA: TGCGCCAGCAGCCAGACAGGGAACTCTGGAAACACCATATATTTT; CDR3 protein: CASSQTGNSGNTIYF
D gene: -; J gene: TRBJ2-3; V gene: TRBV12-3/TRBV12-4; clone size: many; CDR3 DNA: TGTGCCAGCAGTCCCATTGGCCCAGATACGCAGTATTTT; CDR3 protein: CASSPIGPDTQYF
D gene: TRBD1; J gene: TRBJ2-5; V gene: TRBV27; clone size: -; CDR3 DNA: TGTGCCAGCAGAAAAGGACAGGGCCTTAAAGGGACCCAGTACTTC; CDR3 protein: CASRKGQGLKGTQYF
D gene: TRBD2; J gene: TRBJ2-7; V gene: TRBV7-8; clone size: -; CDR3 DNA: TGTGCCACCGCACTTGGTACTAGCGGGAGCTACGAGCAGTACTTC; CDR3 protein: CATALGTSGSYEQYF
D gene: -; J gene: TRBJ2-7; V gene: TRBV7-8; clone size: many; CDR3 DNA: TGTGCCAGCAGCTTAGCGACGGGCAACTACGAGCAGTACTTC; CDR3 protein: CASSLATGNYEQYF
D gene: TRBD1; J gene: TRBJ1-5; V gene: TRBV6-1; clone size: many; CDR3 DNA: TGTGCCAGCAACCGACAGGGGAGCAATCAGCCCCAGCATTTT; CDR3 protein: CASNRQGSNQPQHF
D gene: -; J gene: TRBJ2-7; V gene: TRBV20-1; clone size: many; CDR3 DNA: TGCAGTGCTTCTTCGACTCCCGGGGGCTCCTACGAGCAGTACTTC; CDR3 protein: CSASSTPGGSYEQYF
D gene: TRBD2; J gene: TRBJ2-5; V gene: TRBV11-2; clone size: few; CDR3 DNA: TGTGCCAGCAGCTTAGGCCCCCTGGCGGGGGGCAGAGAGACCCAGTACTTC; CDR3 protein: CASSLGPLAGGRETQYF
D gene: -; J gene: TRBJ1-5; V gene: TRBV7-9; clone size: -; CDR3 DNA: TGTGCCAGCAGCTTGGGGGGGACACTTAGCAATCAGCCCCAGCATTTT; CDR3 protein: CASSLGGTLSNQPQHF
D gene: TRBD1; J gene: TRBJ2-7; V gene: TRBV6-1; clone size: once; CDR3 DNA: TGTGCCAGCAGTGAACAAGGGGGCCCCCTCTACGAGCAGTACTTC; CDR3 protein: CASSEQGGPLYEQYF
D gene: TRBD1; J gene: TRBJ1-2; V gene: TRBV12-3/TRBV12-4; clone size: few; CDR3 DNA: TGTGCCAGCAGTCAACAGGGGTTCGGCTATGGCTACACCTTC; CDR3 protein: CASSQQGFGYGYTF
D gene: -; J gene: TRBJ1-3; V gene: TRBV11-2; clone size: few; CDR3 DNA: TGTGCCAGCAGCTCATCCCGCTCTGGAAACACCATATATTTT; CDR3 protein: CASSSSRSGNTIYF
D gene: TRBD1; J gene: TRBJ2-7; V gene: TRBV5-1; clone size: many; CDR3 DNA: TGCGCCAGCAGCTACGGAGGGACAGGCTACGAGCAGTACTTC; CDR3 protein: CASSYGGTGYEQYF
D gene: -; J gene: TRBJ2-1; V gene: TRBV4-2; clone size: -; CDR3 DNA: TGTGCCAGCAGCCACGCGGCGGAGGGTTACAATGAGCAGTTCTTC; CDR3 protein: CASSHAAEGYNEQFF